The clone carrying this T cell receptor beta chain appeared a few times. Its antigen is currently unknown. The study ran its PCR with 60 Vbeta and 13 Jbeta primers. Under the authors' procedure: The authors later counted about 80 million unique TCR beta chains, some 12 million of them shared. The repertoire was sequenced with immunoSEQ multiplex PCR; TCRdb's copy has only in-frame clones and lacks some. V and J calls and clone size are those listed in that table; D and trimming were worked out from the DNA. Found here are 100,000 to 150,000 clones, 77% of them singletons; the top ten hold under 5%. This sample is drawn from a study of cytomegalovirus exposure and HLA in healthy donors. General study findings and limits: In a later analysis, a missense DCLRE1C variant was linked to TCR beta V- and J-gene trimming. Across HLA loci, a later analysis found differing TCR association rates, with DRB1 most and HLA-C fewest. Being indistinguishable, some V segments were excluded, TRBV6-2 and TRBV6-3 among them.

The CDR3 consists of 16 residues. The germline V gene has CDR1 MGHRA and CDR2 YSYEKL. V shed 3 bases and J 2 bases; nucleotides not matched to a gene: 5. The chain combines TRBV4-1 with TRBJ2-7, with 12 bases lining up with TRBD2. This sequence was found in a male donor in good health and CMV-seropositive. Specimen: PBMCs. The CDR3 DNA follows: TGCGCCAGCAGCCATAGACTAGCGGGGGAACCCTACGAGCAGTACTTC. Translation: CASSHRLAGEPYEQYF.